This T cell receptor (beta chain) was obtained from a study of cytomegalovirus exposure and HLA in healthy donors. The germline V gene has CDR1 LNHDA and CDR2 SQIVND (reference sequence). V gave up 10 bases and J gave up 7 bases; unmatched junction bases: 10. The CDR3 totals 13 residues. Regarding the study as a whole: About 87% or about 30% of the time was how often most TCR beta V segments were productive, according to an earlier analysis. Among TCR sequences, most were rare, though some public TCRs appeared in many donors. Presence/absence analysis assumed near-uniform sequencing depth across donors. The study flagged roughly 160 TCR beta chains as cytomegalovirus-associated.

The PCR had 60 Vbeta and 13 Jbeta primers. Sequencing was performed with immunoSEQ multiplex PCR; in TCRdb, only in-frame clones are kept and a portion is missing. The sample shows some 85,000 clones, around 84% of them seen only once. Concerning this clone: As yet, its antigen is unknown.

The chain joins TRBV19 to TRBJ1-2, with 9 positions matching TRBD1. The source is a young man in good health and CMV-seronegative. The specimen was PBMCs. The CDR3 sequence: CATSDRGRRGYTF. For the CDR3, the DNA is TGTGCCACCTCGGACAGGGGTCGTCGTGGCTACACCTTC.